These 10 T cell receptor beta chains originate from one sample sequenced in a study of blood T cell repertoires in COVID-19. Libraries were prepared by immunoSEQ multiplex PCR; TCRdb keeps only in-frame clonotypes and omits some of them. In the table there are 150,000 to 200,000 clones, roughly 73% of which are singletons. The specimen was peripheral blood. All receptors come from a woman of 80 years or more with active or convalescent COVID-19.

The V call is TRBV19, the J call TRBJ1-1; D remains unclear. The CDR3 has 13 residues. CDR1 is LNHDA and CDR2 is SQIVND in the germline V gene (reference sequence). Deletions cut 5 bases from V and 2 bases from J, with 9 bases between. The CDR3 DNA reads TGTGCCAGTAGTTGGATGGGCAACACTGAAGCTTTCTTT. Protein sequence: CASSWMGNTEAFF.

This clone has a count of ten or more. This rearrangement joins TRBV6-2 or TRBV6-3 to TRBJ1-2; tentative D call: TRBD1 (6 bases). Trimming left V 1 base short and J 4 bases short, with 16 bases between. Germline CDR1 MNHEY, CDR2 SVGEGT. This CDR3 has 16 residues. The CDR3 loop reads CASSYFVTGLPYGYTF. Here the CDR3 DNA reads TGTGCCAGCAGTTACTTCGTGACAGGCCTTCCCTATGGCTACACCTTC.

V usage is TRBV5-5 and J usage is TRBJ1-2, with D possibly matching TRBD1 (5 bases). The V and J ends lost 5 bases and 3 bases respectively, with 17 bases between them. This CDR3 is 15 amino acids long. In germline, CDR1 is SGHKS, CDR2 YYEKEE (reference sequence). CDR3 sequence reads: CASRRGVGGDYGYTF. The CDR3 coding sequence is TGTGCCAGCAGACGAGGGGTCGGCGGGGACTATGGCTACACCTTC. Full variable domain (remainder filled in from reference TRBV5-5 and TRBJ1-2): DAGVTQSPTHLIKTRGQQVTLRCSPISGHKSVSWYQQVLGQGPQFIFQYYEKEERGRGNFPDRFSARQFPNYSSELNVNALLLGDSALYLCASRRGVGGDYGYTFGSGTRLTVV.

The genes are TRBV15 and TRBJ2-1; D gene unclear. V was trimmed by 3 bases and J by 0 bases, leaving 12 bases between them. CDR3 length: 16 residues. Germline V gene sequence: CDR1 LNHNV, CDR2 YYDKDF (reference sequence). The DNA of the CDR3 is TGTGCCACCAGCAGTGGGCAGATCTCCTCCTACAATGAGCAGTTCTTC. Translating it yields CATSSGQISSYNEQFF.

This chain connects TRBV28 to TRBJ2-4; TRBD2 is a possible D gene (6 bases). Germline CDR1 is MDHEN and CDR2 is SYDVKM. V dropped 6 bases and J dropped 0 bases, with 12 bases sitting between them. The CDR3 spans 15 residues. The CDR3 protein is CASRVGDLAKNIQYF. The CDR3 DNA reads as TGTGCCAGCAGGGTGGGGGACTTAGCCAAAAACATTCAGTACTTC.

The J gene is TRBJ2-6, the V gene TRBV21-1; the table's D gene call, TRBD2, was not cross checked with the DNA. TRBV21-1 is flagged as a pseudogene. The CDR3 loop spans 18 amino acids. Here the CDR3 reads CASSKDGLGGGWANVLTF. CDR3 nucleotide sequence: TGTGCCAGCAGCAAAGATGGTTTGGGGGGGGGCTGGGCCAACGTCCTGACTTTC.

The V gene is TRBV4-2, the J gene TRBJ1-6; 10 bases line up with TRBD1. With 0 bases clipped from V and 7 bases from J, the junction kept 6 bases outside the gene matches. The V gene's germline CDR1 is LGHNA and CDR2 YNFKEQ. CDR3 size: 17 residues. Here the CDR3 DNA reads TGTGCCAGCAGCCAAGATCGGGGACAGGGGAAGAATTCACCCCTCCACTTT. It translates to CASSQDRGQGKNSPLHF.

The rearrangement links TRBV5-8 to TRBJ1-2; the match to TRBD1 covers 11 bases. Germline assignment: CDR1 SGHTS and CDR2 YDEGEE. The CDR3 length is 15 residues. With V trimmed by 0 bases and J by 7 bases, 5 bases remained unmatched. CDR3 DNA: TGTGCCAGCAGCTTGGCCAGCGGGACAGGGGGTGGCTACACCTTC. Its translation: CASSLASGTGGGYTF. Using reference TRBV5-8 and TRBJ1-2 for the parts outside the CDR3, the full variable domain is EAGVTQSPTHLIKTRGQQATLRCSPISGHTSVYWYQQALGLGLQFLLWYDEGEERNRGNFPPRFSGRQFPNYSSELNVNALELEDSALYLCASSLASGTGGGYTFGSGTRLTVV.

Only one count was recorded for this clone. The chain uses TRBV5-1 and TRBJ1-1; maybe TRBD1 (5 bases). Germline CDR1 and CDR2: SGHRS and YFSETQ. CDR3 length equals 15 residues. V was pared by 3 bases and J by 1 base, with 13 bases between. The CDR3 protein is CASSSQGHTNTEAFF. DNA of the CDR3: TGCGCCAGCAGCTCACAAGGACATACGAACACTGAAGCTTTCTTT.

This clone was observed a single time. The V call is TRBV19, the J call TRBJ2-1; TRBD2 matches at 10 bases. Looked up from germline, CDR1 is LNHDA and CDR2 is SQIVND (reference sequence). The CDR3 is 17 residues long. V gave up 6 bases and J gave up 0 bases; unmatched junction bases: 8. Here the CDR3 DNA reads TGTGCCAGTAGGGGTAGCGGGGGGACCAGCTCCTACAATGAGCAGTTCTTC. It specifies CASRGSGGTSSYNEQFF.